Presented here are 2 T cell receptor beta chains from one specimen sequenced in a study of neurological immune-mediated disorders. TCRdb itself ran the 5' RACE reads through MiXCR, one entry per CDR3 protein. The sample comprises around 16,000 distinct CDR3 sequences, roughly 21% of which are singletons, and roughly 23% rests with the top ten. Material for sequencing was PBMCs. The receptors were sampled from a man in his fifties in good health.

The sample holds many counts of this clonotype. A much more abundant neighbour one base away suggests this may be a read error. V usage is TRBV7-6 and J usage is TRBJ1-5, with D unclear. The CDR3 runs to 13 residues. Germline V CDR1 and CDR2: SGHVS, FNYEAQ. The CDR3 coding sequence is TGTGTCAGCAGCTTAGCGGAAAATCAGCCCCAGCATTTT. Residues: CVSSLAENQPQHF.

This clonotype appeared a single time. The V call is TRBV5-1, the J call TRBJ2-3, with 7 bases aligning to TRBD2. Trimming cost V 1 base and J 4 bases; bases outside gene matches: 3. Germline V CDR1 and CDR2: SGHRS, YFSETQ. The CDR3 totals 14 residues. The DNA of the CDR3 is TGCGCCAGCAGCTTGAAGCGGGATGCAGATACGCAGTATTTT. Translated: CASSLKRDADTQYF.